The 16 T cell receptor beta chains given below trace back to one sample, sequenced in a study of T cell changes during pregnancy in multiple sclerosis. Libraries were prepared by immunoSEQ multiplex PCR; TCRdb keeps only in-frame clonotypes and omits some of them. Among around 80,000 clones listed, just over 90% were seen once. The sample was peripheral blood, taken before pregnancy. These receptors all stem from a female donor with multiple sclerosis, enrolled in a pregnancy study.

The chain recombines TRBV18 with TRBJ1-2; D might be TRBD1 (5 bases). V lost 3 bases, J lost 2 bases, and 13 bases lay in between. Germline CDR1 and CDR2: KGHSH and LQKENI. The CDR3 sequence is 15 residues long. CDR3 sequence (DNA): TGTGCCAGCTCACCTCCCGGGGGATGGAACTATGGCTACACCTTC. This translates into CASSPPGGWNYGYTF.

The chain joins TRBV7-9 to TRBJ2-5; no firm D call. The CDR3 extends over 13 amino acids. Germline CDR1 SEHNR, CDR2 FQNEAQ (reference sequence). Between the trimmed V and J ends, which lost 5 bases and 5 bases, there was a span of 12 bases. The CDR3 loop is CASSPLSSETQYF. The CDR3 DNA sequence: TGTGCCAGCAGCCCTTTGTCGTCGGAGACCCAGTACTTC.

The CDR3 DNA sequence: TGTGCCAGCAGTGGGGGGGACGAGCAGTACTTC. As protein: CASSGGDEQYF. This rearrangement joins TRBV28 to TRBJ2-7; 7 bases are shared with TRBD2. Germline CDR1 is MDHEN and CDR2 is SYDVKM. J gave up 5 bases and V 5 bases, and 0 bases lay outside the gene matches. The CDR3 has 11 residues. The full variable domain, with the rest looked up from reference TRBV28 and TRBJ2-7, is DVKVTQSSRYLVKRTGEKVFLECVQDMDHENMFWYRQDPGLGLRLIYFSYDVKMKEKGDIPEGYSVSREKKERFSLILESASTNQTSMYLCASSGGDEQYFGPGTRLTVT.

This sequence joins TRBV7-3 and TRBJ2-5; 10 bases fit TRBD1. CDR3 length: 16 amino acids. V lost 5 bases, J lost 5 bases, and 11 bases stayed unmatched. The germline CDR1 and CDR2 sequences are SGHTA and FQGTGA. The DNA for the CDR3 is TGTGCCAGCAGCACTGAACCGGGACAGGGGTATGAGACCCAGTACTTC. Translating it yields CASSTEPGQGYETQYF.

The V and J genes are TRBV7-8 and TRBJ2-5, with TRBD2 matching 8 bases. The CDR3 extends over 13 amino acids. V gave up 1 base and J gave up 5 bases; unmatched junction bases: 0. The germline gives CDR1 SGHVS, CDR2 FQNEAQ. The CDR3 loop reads CASSLGGGETQYF. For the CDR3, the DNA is TGTGCCAGCAGCTTAGGCGGGGGGGAGACCCAGTACTTC.

In DNA, the CDR3 is TGTGCCAGCAGCCAGACAGGGGGCGTCACTGAAGCTTTCTTT. Translating it yields CASSQTGGVTEAFF. The chain is built from TRBV7-3 and TRBJ1-1, with TRBD1 matching over 10 bases. Germline V CDR1 and CDR2: SGHTA, FQGTGA. This CDR3 spans 14 amino acids. Trimming took 5 bases from V and 4 from J; bases not matched to a gene: 4.

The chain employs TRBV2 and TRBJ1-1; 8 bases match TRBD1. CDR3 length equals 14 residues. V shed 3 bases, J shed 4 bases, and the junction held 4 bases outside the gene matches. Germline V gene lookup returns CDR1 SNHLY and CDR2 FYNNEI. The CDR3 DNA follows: TGTGCCAGCAGTGATGCAGGGGGCCTCACTGAAGCTTTCTTT. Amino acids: CASSDAGGLTEAFF. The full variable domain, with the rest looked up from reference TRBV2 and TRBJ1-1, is EPEVTQTPSHQVTQMGQEVILRCVPISNHLYFYWYRQILGQKVEFLVSFYNNEISEKSEIFDDQFSVERPDGSNFTLKIRSTKLEDSAMYFCASSDAGGLTEAFFGQGTRLTVV.

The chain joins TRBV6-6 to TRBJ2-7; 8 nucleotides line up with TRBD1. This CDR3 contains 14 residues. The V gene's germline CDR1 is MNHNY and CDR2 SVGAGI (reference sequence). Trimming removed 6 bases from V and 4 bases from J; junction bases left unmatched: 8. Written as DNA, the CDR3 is TGTGCCAGCAGGGGGGGACAGGTCCGTTACGAGCAGTACTTC. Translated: CASRGGQVRYEQYF.

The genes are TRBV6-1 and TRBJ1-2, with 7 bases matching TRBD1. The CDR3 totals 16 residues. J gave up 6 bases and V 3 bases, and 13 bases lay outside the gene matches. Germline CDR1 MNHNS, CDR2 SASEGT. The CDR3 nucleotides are TGTGCCAGCAGTGAGAAGGGACAGTTTAACCTCGATGGCTACACCTTC. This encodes CASSEKGQFNLDGYTF.

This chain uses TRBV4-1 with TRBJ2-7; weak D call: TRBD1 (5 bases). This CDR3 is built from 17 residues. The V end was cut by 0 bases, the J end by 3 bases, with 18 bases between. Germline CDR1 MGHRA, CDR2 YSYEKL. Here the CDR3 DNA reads TGCGCCAGCAGCCAAGAGGGGCCGCAGCCGACGGACTACGAGCAGTACTTC. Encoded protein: CASSQEGPQPTDYEQYF.

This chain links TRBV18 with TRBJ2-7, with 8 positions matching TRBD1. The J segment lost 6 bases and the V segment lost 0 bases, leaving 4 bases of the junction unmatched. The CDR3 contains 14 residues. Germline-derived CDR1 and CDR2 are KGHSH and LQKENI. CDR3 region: CASSPPPGGSEQYF. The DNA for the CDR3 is TGTGCCAGCTCACCACCGCCAGGGGGCAGCGAGCAGTACTTC.

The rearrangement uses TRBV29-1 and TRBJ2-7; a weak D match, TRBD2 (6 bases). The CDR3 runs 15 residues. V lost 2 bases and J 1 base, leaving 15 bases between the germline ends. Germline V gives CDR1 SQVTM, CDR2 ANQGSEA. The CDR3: CSVETGDDLSYEQYF. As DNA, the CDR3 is TGCAGCGTTGAAACGGGGGATGATTTATCCTACGAGCAGTACTTC.

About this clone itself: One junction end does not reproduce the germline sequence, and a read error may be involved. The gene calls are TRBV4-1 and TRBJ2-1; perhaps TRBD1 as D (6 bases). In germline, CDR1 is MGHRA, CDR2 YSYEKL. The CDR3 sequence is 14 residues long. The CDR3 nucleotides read TGCGCCAGCAGCCAAGAAAAGTATTTGGGGGCCTCGGTCTTC. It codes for CASSQEKYLGASVF.

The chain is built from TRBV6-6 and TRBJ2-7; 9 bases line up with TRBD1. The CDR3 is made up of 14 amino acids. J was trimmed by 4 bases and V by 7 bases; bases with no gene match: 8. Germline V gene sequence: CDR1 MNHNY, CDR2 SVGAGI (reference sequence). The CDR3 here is CASNNRGPTYEQYF. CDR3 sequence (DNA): TGTGCCAGCAATAACAGGGGGCCTACTTACGAGCAGTACTTC.

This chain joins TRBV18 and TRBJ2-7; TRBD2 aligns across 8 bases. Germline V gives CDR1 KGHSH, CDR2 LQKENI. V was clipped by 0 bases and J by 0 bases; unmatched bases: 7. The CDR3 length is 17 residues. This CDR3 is CASSPPIAAGASYEQYF. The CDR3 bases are TGTGCCAGCTCACCACCAATAGCAGCGGGGGCCTCCTACGAGCAGTACTTC.

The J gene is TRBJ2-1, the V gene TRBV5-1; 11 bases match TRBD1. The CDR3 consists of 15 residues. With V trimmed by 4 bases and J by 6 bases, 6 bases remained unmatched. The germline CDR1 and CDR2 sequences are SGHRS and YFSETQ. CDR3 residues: CASSQGQGAGNEQFF. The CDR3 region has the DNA TGCGCCAGCAGCCAAGGACAGGGGGCTGGCAATGAGCAGTTCTTC.